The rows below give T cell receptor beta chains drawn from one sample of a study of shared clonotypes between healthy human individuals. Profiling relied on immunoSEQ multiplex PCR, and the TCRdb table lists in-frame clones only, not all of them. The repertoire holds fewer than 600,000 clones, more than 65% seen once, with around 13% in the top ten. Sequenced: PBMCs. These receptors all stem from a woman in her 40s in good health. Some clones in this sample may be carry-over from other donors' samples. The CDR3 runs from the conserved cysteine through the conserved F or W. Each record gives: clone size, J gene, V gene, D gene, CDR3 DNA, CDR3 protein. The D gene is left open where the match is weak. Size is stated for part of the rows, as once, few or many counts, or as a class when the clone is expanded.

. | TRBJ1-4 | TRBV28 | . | TGTGCCAGCAGTCAACCATCGGATGAAAAACTGTTTTTT | CASSQPSDEKLFF
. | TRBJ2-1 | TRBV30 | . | TGTGCCTGGGGGCGCCCCGAGGCTCCCTACAATGAGCAGTTCTTC | CAWGRPEAPYNEQFF
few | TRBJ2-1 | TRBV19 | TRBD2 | TGTGCCAGTAGTACCCCCTTAGCGGGACGCTCCTACAATGAGCAGTTCTTC | CASSTPLAGRSYNEQFF
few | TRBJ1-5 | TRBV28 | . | TGTGCCAGCAGTGGAGGGTTAAATCAGCCCCAGCATTTT | CASSGGLNQPQHF
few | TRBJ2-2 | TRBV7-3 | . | TGTGCCAGCAGCCCCTACAGGTCTAACACCGGGGAGCTGTTTTTT | CASSPYRSNTGELFF
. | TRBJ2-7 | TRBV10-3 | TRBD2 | TGTGCCATCAGTTTTAGCGGGAGGGCCATAGACGAGCAGTACTTC | CAISFSGRAIDEQYF
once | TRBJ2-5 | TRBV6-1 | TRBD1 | TGTGCCAGCAGCCCGGACAGGACGGGCCTCGAGACCCAGTACTTC | CASSPDRTGLETQYF
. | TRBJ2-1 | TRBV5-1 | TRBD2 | TGCGCCAGCGGAGCCGGGACTAGCCCCAATGAGCAGTTCTTC | CASGAGTSPNEQFF
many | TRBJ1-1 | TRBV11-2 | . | TGTGCCAGCAGCACCCCGGGACGGAAGAACACTGAAGCTTTCTTT | CASSTPGRKNTEAFF
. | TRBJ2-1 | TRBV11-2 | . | TGTGCCAGCAGCACTAGCCGTAGCGGTAATGAGCAGTTCTTC | CASSTSRSGNEQFF
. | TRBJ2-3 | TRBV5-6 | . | TGTGCCAGCAGCTTGGGGCTAGGGCAGGCCGCAGATACGCAGTATTTT | CASSLGLGQAADTQYF
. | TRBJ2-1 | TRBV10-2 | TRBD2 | TGCGCCAGCAGTGAGGACTGGGGGGGGGAGCAGTTCTTC | CASSEDWGGEQFF
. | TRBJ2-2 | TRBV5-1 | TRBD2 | TGCGCCAGCAGCGAGCGGGAGAACACCGGGGAGCTGTTTTTT | CASSERENTGELFF
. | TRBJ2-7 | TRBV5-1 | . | TGCGCCAGCAGAAGGGCGGAGCAGTACGAGCAGTACTTC | CASRRAEQYEQYF
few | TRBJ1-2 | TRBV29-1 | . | TGCAGCGTTGAAGATGAGGTGTATGGCTACACCTTC | CSVEDEVYGYTF
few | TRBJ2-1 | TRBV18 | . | TGTGCCAGCTCACAAACGATAGGGAATGAGCAGTTCTTC | CASSQTIGNEQFF
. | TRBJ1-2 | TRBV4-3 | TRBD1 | TGCGCCAGCAGCTCTCGACAGGGGATAAACTATGGCTACACCTTC | CASSSRQGINYGYTF
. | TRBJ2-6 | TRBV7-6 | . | TGTGCCAGCAGCGCACCCTCTGGGGCCAACGTCCTGACTTTC | CASSAPSGANVLTF
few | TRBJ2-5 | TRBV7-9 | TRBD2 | TGTGCCAGCAGCTTATGGCTAGCGGGAGGTCGAGAGACCCAGTACTTC | CASSLWLAGGRETQYF
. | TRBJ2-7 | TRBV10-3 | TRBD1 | TGTGCCATCAGTGAGCGTACCCGGTTAAGGGACAGGGATAACGAGCAGTACTTC | CAISERTRLRDRDNEQYF
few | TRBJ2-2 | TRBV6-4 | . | TGTGCCAGCAGTGACGACAGCACCGGGGAGCTGTTTTTT | CASSDDSTGELFF
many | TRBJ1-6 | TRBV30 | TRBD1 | TGTGCCTGGAGTGGCAGTCGGACAGGGCTGTCTGGAAATTCACCCCTCCACTTT | CAWSGSRTGLSGNSPLHF
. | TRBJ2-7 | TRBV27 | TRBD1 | TGTGTCACTTCCGGGACAGGCTACGAGCAGTACTTC | CVTSGTGYEQYF
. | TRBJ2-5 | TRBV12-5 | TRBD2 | TGTGCTAGTGGTAACGCGGGGGTGGAGACCCAGTACTTC | CASGNAGVETQYF
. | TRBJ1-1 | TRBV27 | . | TGTGCCAGCAGTTTAACAGAGCCCTACACTGAAGCTTTCTTT | CASSLTEPYTEAFF
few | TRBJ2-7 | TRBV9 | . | TGTGCCAGCAGCGTAGGAGCGGACCCCTCCTACGAGCAGTACTTC | CASSVGADPSYEQYF
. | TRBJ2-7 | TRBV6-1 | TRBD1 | TGTGCCAGCAGTGAAGAGGGACAGGGGACGTCCGAGCAGTACTTC | CASSEEGQGTSEQYF
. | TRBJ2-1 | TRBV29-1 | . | TGCAGCGTCCAGCCCCGAGCTAGAGATGAGCAGTTCTTC | CSVQPRARDEQFF
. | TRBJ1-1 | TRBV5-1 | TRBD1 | TGCGCCAGCAGCGGACAGGGAGTGGGGGCTGAAGCTTTCTTT | CASSGQGVGAEAFF
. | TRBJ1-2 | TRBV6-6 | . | TGTGCCAGCAGCTCGCCAAACAAGAACTATGGCTACACCTTC | CASSSPNKNYGYTF
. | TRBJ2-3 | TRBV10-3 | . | TGTGCCATCAGTGAGGAGGCTGCCACAGATACGCAGTATTTT | CAISEEAATDTQYF
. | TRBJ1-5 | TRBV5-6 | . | TGTGCCAGCAGCTTGGGTTCAGGGCGCGGCAATCAGCCCCAGCATTTT | CASSLGSGRGNQPQHF
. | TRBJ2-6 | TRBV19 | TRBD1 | TGTGCCAGTAGTATGACAGGGGCTGGGGCCAACGTCCTGACTTTC | CASSMTGAGANVLTF
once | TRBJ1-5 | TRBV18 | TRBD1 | TGTGCCAGCTCACCACTGGGCCAGGGGGTAGAGCCCCAGCATTTT | CASSPLGQGVEPQHF
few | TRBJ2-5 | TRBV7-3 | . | TGTGCCAGCAGCTTAATACAGTACCAAGAGACCCAGTACTTC | CASSLIQYQETQYF
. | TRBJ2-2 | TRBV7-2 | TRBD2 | TGTGCCAGCAGCTTCGGCCTAGCGGGCACCGGGGAGCTGTTTTTT | CASSFGLAGTGELFF
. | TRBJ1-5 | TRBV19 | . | TGTGCCAGTAGTGTACCGGGGTGGGCGGAGCAGCCCCAGCATTTT | CASSVPGWAEQPQHF
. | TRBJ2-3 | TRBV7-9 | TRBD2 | TGTGCCAGCAGCCCCGGACTAGCGGAGGCTACGCAGTATTTT | CASSPGLAEATQYF
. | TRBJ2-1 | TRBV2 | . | TGTGCCAGCAGTGTATCAGTTCCCCTCTACAATGAGCAGTTCTTC | CASSVSVPLYNEQFF
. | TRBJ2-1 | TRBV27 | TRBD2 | TGTGCCAGCAAGCGGACTAGCGCGATGGATGAGCAGTTCTTC | CASKRTSAMDEQFF
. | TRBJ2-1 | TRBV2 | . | TGTGCCAGCAGTGTGGTGGGAGGCTCCTACAATGAGCAGTTCTTC | CASSVVGGSYNEQFF
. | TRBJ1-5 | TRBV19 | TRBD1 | TGTGCCAGTAGTATTAGGACAGGGCTGACTCAGCCCCAGCATTTT | CASSIRTGLTQPQHF
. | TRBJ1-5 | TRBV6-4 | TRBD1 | TGTGCCAGCAGTGACAGGGGGCATAGCAATCAGCCCCAGCATTTT | CASSDRGHSNQPQHF
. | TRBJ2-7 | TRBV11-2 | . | TGTGCCAGCAGCTTAGGAGGGGTTAGCGAGCAGTACTTC | CASSLGGVSEQYF
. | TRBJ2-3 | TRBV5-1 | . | TGCGCCAGCAGCTTGGTACGTCTAACAGATACGCAGTATTTT | CASSLVRLTDTQYF
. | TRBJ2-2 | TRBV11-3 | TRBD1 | TGTGCCAGCAGCGAGGACAGGTGGGCCGGGGAGCTGTTTTTT | CASSEDRWAGELFF
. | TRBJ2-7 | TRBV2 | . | TGTGCCAGCAGTGTAGCGGTATGGGGCTACGAGCAGTACTTC | CASSVAVWGYEQYF
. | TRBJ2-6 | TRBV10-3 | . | TGTGCCGTACAACAAGTCTCTGGGGCCAACGTCCTGACTTTC | CAVQQVSGANVLTF
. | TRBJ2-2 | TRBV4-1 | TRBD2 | TGCGCCAGCAGCCGAATTAGCGGGCCGAACACCGGGGAGCTGTTTTTT | CASSRISGPNTGELFF
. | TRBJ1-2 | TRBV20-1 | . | TGCAGTGCTAGAGCCAACTATGGCTACACCTTC | CSARANYGYTF